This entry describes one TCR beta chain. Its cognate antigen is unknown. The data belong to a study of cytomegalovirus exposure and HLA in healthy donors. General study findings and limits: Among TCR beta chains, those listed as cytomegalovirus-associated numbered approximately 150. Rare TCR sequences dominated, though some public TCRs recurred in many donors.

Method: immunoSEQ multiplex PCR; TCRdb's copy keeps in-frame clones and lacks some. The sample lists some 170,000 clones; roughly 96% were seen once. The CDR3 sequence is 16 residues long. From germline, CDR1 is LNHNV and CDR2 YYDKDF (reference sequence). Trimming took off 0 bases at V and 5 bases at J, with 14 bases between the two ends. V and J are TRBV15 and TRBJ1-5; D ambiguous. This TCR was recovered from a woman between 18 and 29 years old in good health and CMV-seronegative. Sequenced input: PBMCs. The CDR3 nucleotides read TGTGCCACCAGCAGAGATTTCGGAAGGGAGGATCAGCCCCAGCATTTT. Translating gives CATSRDFGREDQPQHF.